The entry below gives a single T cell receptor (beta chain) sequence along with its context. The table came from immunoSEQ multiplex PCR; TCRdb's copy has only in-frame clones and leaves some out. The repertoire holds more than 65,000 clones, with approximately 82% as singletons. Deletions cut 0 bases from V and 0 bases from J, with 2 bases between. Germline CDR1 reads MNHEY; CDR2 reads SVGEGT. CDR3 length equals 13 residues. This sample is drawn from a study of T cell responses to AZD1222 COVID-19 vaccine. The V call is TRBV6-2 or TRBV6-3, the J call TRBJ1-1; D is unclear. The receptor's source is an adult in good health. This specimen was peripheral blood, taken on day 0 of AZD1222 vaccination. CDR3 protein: CASSYSMNTEAFF. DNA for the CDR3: TGTGCCAGCAGTTACTCAATGAACACTGAAGCTTTCTTT.